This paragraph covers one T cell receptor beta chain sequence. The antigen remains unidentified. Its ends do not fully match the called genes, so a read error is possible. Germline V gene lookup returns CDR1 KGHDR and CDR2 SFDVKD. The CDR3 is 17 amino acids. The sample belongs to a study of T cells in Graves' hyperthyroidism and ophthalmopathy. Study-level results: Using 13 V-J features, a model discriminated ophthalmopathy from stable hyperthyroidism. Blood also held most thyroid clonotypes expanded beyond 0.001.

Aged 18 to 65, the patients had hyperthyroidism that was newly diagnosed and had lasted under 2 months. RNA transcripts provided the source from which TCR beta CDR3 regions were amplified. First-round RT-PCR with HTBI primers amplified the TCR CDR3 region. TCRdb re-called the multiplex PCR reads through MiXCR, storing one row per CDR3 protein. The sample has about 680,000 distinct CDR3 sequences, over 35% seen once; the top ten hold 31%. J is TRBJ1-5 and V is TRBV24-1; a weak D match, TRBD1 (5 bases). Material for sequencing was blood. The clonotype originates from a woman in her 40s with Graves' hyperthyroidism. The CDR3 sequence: CPTSDLSGTYSNQPQHF. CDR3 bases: TGTCCCACCAGTGATTTGAGCGGGACCTATAGCAATCAGCCCCAGCATTTT.